One T cell receptor beta chain is described in this entry. Its antigen is unknown. The entry originates in a study of blood T cells in healthy people across ages. Next came a second PCR, run for roughly 6 to 11 cycles, which used a sample-barcoded 5' primer along with a J-beta primer mix. Each cDNA molecule was tagged by a template-switch adaptor that had 12 random nucleotides. TCRdb re-derived calls from the 5' RACE reads in MiXCR, one entry per CDR3 protein. The sample holds approximately 800,000 distinct CDR3 sequences, more than 55% seen once. Study outcomes and limitations: Age showed a roughly linear inverse relationship with TCR beta diversity per million T cells. Estimated diversity, derived from one million T cells, was regarded as an underestimate.

Germline CDR1 is LGHNA and CDR2 is YSLEER. The CDR3 covers 16 residues. Trimming shortened V by 3 bases and J by 0 bases, and 15 bases separated the two germline ends. Sequencing input: blood. This sequence was found in a man aged 35 to 55 in good health. The rearrangement links TRBV4-3 to TRBJ2-7; D possibly corresponds to TRBD1 (5 bases). In DNA form, the CDR3 reads TGCGCCAGCAGCCAGAGTAGTGACAGTTTCTCCTACGAGCAGTACTTC. Translation: CASSQSSDSFSYEQYF.